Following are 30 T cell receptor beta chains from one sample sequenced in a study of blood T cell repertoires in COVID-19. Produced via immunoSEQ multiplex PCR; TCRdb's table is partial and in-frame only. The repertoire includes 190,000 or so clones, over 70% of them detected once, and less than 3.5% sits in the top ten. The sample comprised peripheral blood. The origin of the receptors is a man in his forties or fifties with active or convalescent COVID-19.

This chain's CDR3 is CASSLAGGQTYEQYF. The CDR3 nucleotides read TGTGCCAGCAGCTTAGCCGGCGGACAGACCTACGAGCAGTACTTC. The chain couples TRBV7-2 to TRBJ2-7, with D tentatively TRBD1 (6 bases). V was trimmed by 0 bases and J by 2 bases, leaving 11 bases between them. The CDR3 consists of 15 residues. Germline V gene lookup returns CDR1 SGHTA and CDR2 FQGNSA.

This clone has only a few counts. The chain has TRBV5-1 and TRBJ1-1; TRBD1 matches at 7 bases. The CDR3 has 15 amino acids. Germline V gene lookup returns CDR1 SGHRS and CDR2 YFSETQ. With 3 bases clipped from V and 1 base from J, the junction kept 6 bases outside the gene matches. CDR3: CASSWSEGANTEAFF. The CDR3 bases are TGCGCCAGCAGCTGGTCGGAGGGGGCGAACACTGAAGCTTTCTTT.

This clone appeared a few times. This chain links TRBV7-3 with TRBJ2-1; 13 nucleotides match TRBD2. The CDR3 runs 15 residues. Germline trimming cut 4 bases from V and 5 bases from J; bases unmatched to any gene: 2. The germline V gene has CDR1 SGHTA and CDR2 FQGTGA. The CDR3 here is CASSSGTSGNNEQFF. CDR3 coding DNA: TGTGCCAGCAGCTCCGGGACTAGCGGGAACAATGAGCAGTTCTTC.

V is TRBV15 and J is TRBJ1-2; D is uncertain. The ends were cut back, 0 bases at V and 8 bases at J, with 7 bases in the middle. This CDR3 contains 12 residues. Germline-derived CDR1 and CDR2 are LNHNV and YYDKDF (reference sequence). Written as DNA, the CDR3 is TGTGCCACCAGCAGAGACAGGTGGGGCTACACCTTC. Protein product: CATSRDRWGYTF.

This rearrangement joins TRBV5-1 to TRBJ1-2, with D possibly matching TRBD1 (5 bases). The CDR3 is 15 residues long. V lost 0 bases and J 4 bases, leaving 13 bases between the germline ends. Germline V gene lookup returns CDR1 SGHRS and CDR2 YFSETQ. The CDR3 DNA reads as TGCGCCAGCAGCTTGGGGGGCATGGGTGCCTATGGCTACACCTTC. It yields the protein CASSLGGMGAYGYTF. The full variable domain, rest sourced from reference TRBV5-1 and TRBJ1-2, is KAGVTQTPRYLIKTRGQQVTLSCSPISGHRSVSWYQQTPGQGLQFLFEYFSETQRNKGNFPGRFSGRQFSNSRSEMNVSTLELGDSALYLCASSLGGMGAYGYTFGSGTRLTVV.

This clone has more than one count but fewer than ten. CDR3: CASSPEGTNTTPLHF. The CDR3, as DNA: TGTGCCAGCTCACCAGAAGGGACAAACACTACACCCCTCCACTTT. V gene TRBV18 combines with J gene TRBJ1-6; weak D call: TRBD1 (6 bases). V was pared by 2 bases and J by 11 bases, with 16 bases between. Germline V gives CDR1 KGHSH, CDR2 LQKENI. The CDR3 sequence is 15 residues long.

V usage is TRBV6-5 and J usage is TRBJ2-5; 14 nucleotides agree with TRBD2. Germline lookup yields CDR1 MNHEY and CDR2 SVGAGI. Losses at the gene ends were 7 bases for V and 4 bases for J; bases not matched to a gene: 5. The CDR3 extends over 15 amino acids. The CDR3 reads CASTLGTSGRETQYF. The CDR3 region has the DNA TGTGCCAGCACCCTCGGGACTAGCGGGAGAGAGACCCAGTACTTC.

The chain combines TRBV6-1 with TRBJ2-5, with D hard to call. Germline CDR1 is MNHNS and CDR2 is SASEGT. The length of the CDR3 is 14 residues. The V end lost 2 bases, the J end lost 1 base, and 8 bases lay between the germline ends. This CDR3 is CASSELATQETQYF. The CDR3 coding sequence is TGTGCCAGCAGTGAACTGGCCACCCAAGAGACCCAGTACTTC.

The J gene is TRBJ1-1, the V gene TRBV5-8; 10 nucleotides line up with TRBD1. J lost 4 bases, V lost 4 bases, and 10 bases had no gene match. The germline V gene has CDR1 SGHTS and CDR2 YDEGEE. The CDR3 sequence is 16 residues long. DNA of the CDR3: TGTGCCAGCAGCCTACGACAGGGGGCGCATGGCACTGAAGCTTTCTTT. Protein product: CASSLRQGAHGTEAFF.

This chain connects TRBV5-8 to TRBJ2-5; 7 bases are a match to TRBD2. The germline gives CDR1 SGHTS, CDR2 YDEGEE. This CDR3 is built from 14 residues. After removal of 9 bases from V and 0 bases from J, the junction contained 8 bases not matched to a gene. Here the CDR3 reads CANRERGNQETQYF. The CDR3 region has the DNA TGTGCCAACAGAGAGCGGGGAAACCAAGAGACCCAGTACTTC.

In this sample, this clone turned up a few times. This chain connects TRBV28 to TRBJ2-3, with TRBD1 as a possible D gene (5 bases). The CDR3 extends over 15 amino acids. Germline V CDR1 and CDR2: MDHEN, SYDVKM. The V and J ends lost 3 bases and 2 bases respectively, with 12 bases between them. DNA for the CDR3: TGTGCCAGCAGTTTGGGAAACAGGATCACAGATACGCAGTATTTT. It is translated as CASSLGNRITDTQYF.

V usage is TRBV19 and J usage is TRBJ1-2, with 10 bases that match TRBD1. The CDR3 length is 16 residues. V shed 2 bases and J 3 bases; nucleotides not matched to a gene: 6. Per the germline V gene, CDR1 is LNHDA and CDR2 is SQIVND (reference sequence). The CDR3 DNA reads TGTGCCAGTAGTATATACCGTGGGACAGGGGACTATGGCTACACCTTC. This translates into CASSIYRGTGDYGYTF.

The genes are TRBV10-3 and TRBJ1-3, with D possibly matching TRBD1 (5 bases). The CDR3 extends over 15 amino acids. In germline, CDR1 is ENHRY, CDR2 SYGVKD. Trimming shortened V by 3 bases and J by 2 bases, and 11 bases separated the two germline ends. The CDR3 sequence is CAISDQGRAGNTIYF. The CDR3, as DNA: TGTGCCATCAGTGATCAGGGTAGGGCTGGAAACACCATATATTTT.

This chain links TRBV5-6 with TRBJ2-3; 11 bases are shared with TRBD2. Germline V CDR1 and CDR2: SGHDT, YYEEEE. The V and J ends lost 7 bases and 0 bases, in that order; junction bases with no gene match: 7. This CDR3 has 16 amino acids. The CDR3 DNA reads TGTGCCAGCTCTCTAGCGGGGGGACCTAGCACAGATACGCAGTATTTT. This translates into CASSLAGGPSTDTQYF.

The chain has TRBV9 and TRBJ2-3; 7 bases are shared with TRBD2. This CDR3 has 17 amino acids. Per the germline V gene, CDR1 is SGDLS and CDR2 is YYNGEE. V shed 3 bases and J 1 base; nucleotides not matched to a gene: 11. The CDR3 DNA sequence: TGTGCCAGCAGCGCCCGCCTGGGCGGGGGTCGCACAGATACGCAGTATTTT. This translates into CASSARLGGGRTDTQYF. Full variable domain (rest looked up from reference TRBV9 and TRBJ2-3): DSGVTQTPKHLITATGQRVTLRCSPRSGDLSVYWYQQSLDQGLQFLIQYYNGEERAKGNILERFSAQQFPDLHSELNLSSLELGDSALYFCASSARLGGGRTDTQYFGPGTRLTVL.

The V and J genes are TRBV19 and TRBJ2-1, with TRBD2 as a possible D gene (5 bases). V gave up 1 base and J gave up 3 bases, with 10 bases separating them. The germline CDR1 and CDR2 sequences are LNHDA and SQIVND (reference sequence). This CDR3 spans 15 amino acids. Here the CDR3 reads CASSIGGGGYNEQFF. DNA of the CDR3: TGTGCCAGTAGTATAGGGGGTGGAGGCTACAATGAGCAGTTCTTC.

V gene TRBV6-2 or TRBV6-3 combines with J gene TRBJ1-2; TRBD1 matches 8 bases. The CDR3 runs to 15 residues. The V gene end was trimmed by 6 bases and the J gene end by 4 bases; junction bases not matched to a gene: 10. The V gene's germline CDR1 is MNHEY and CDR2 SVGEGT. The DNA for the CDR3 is TGTGCCAGCAGCCAGGGACAGGCCCTAGGCTATGGCTACACCTTC. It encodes CASSQGQALGYGYTF.

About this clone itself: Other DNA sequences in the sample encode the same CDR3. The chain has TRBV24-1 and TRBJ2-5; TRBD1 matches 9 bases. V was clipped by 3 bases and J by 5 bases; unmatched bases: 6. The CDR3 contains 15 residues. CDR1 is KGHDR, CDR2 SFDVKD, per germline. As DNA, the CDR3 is TGTGCCACCAGTGATCCAACAGGGGGCAGGGAGACCCAGTACTTC. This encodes CATSDPTGGRETQYF.

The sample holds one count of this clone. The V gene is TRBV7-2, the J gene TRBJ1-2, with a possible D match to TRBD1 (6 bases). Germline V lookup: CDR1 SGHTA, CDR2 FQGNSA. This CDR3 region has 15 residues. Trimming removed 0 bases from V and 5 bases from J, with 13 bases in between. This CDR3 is CASSLAGGPLYGYTF. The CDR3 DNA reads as TGTGCCAGCAGCTTAGCCGGGGGGCCCTTGTATGGCTACACCTTC.

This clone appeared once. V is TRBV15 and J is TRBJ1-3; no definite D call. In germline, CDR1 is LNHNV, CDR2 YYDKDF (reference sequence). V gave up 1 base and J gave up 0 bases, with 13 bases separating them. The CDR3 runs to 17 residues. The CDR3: CATSRVSRGSSGNTIYF. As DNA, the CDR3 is TGTGCCACCAGCAGAGTTTCCCGAGGGTCCTCTGGAAACACCATATATTTT. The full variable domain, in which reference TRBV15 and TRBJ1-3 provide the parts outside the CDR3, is DAMVIQNPRYQVTQFGKPVTLSCSQTLNHNVMYWYQQKSSQAPKLLFHYYDKDFNNEADTPDNFQSRRPNTSFCFLDIRSPGLGDTAMYLCATSRVSRGSSGNTIYFGEGSWLTVV.

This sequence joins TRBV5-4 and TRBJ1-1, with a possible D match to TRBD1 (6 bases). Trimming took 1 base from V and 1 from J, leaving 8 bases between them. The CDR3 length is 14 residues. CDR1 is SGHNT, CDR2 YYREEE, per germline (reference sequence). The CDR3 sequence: CASSLPRGNTEAFF. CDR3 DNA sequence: TGTGCCAGCAGCTTGCCCAGGGGGAACACTGAAGCTTTCTTT.

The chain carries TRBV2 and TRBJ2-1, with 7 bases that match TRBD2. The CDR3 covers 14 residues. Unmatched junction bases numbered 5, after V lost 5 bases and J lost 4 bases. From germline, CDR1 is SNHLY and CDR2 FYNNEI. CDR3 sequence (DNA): TGTGCCAGCAGTAGCGGGGCCGGGTACAATGAGCAGTTCTTC. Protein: CASSSGAGYNEQFF.

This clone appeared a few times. CDR3 sequence (DNA): TGTGCCAGCAGTGACTCAAAGGGAGTGGGTGAAGCTTTCTTT. Its protein product is CASSDSKGVGEAFF. The chain carries TRBV6-4 and TRBJ1-1; D ambiguous. This CDR3 spans 14 amino acids. Per germline, CDR1 MRHNA and CDR2 SNTAGT. Trimming cost V 0 bases and J 7 bases, with 12 bases left between them.

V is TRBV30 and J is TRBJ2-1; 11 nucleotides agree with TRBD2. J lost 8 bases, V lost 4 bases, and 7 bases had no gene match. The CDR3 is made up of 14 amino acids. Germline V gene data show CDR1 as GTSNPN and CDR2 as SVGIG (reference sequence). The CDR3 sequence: CAWTASGGWDEQFF. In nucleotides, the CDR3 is TGTGCCTGGACCGCTAGCGGGGGGTGGGATGAGCAGTTCTTC.

The CDR3 spells CASSVGAGGTDTQYF. The CDR3 DNA reads TGTGCCAGCAGCGTCGGGGCAGGGGGGACAGATACGCAGTATTTT. The chain joins TRBV9 to TRBJ2-3, with TRBD1 as a possible D gene (7 bases). The CDR3 has 15 residues. Per germline, CDR1 SGDLS and CDR2 YYNGEE. V was trimmed by 2 bases and J by 3 bases, leaving 13 bases between them. The whole variable domain, filled in from reference TRBV9 and TRBJ2-3, reads DSGVTQTPKHLITATGQRVTLRCSPRSGDLSVYWYQQSLDQGLQFLIQYYNGEERAKGNILERFSAQQFPDLHSELNLSSLELGDSALYFCASSVGAGGTDTQYFGPGTRLTVL.

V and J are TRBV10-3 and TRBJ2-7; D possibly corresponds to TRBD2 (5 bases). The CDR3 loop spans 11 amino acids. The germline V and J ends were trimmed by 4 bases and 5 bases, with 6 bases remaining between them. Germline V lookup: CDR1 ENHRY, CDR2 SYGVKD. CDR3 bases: TGTGCCATCAGTGGAGGGAACGAGCAGTACTTC. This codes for CAISGGNEQYF.

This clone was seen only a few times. This chain's CDR3 is CASSPPGGMNTEAFF. DNA of the CDR3: TGTGCCAGCAGCCCCCCAGGAGGAATGAACACTGAAGCTTTCTTT. The V call is TRBV9, the J call TRBJ1-1; the D is unclear. V was pared by 4 bases and J by 0 bases, with 13 bases between. The germline V gene encodes CDR1 SGDLS and CDR2 YYNGEE. This CDR3 is built from 15 residues.

For the CDR3, the DNA is TGTGCCAGCAACTCCTTGGGCCCCAGGGGGGAAGCTTTCTTT. Translated, it gives CASNSLGPRGEAFF. This chain uses TRBV5-8 with TRBJ1-1; 7 bases agree with TRBD1. This CDR3 comprises 14 residues. The V gene end was trimmed by 6 bases and the J gene end by 8 bases; junction bases not matched to a gene: 13. Germline-derived CDR1 and CDR2 are SGHTS and YDEGEE.

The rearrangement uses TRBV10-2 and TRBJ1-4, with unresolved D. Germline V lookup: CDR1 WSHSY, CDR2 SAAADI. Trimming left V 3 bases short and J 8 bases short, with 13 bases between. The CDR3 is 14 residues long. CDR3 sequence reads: CASSDRQVREKLFF. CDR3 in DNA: TGCGCCAGCAGTGATCGCCAGGTTAGAGAAAAACTGTTTTTT.

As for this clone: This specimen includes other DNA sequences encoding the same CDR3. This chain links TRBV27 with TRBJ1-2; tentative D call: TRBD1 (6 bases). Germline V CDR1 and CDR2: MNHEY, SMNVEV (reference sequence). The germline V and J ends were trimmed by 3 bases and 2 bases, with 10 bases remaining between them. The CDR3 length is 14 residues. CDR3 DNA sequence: TGTGCCAGCAGTTTTGGGGGGGCGAACTATGGCTACACCTTC. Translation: CASSFGGANYGYTF.